A single sample gave rise to the 19 T cell receptor beta chains below, sequenced in a study of cytomegalovirus exposure and HLA in healthy donors. Both 60 Vbeta primers and 13 Jbeta primers went into the PCR. The protocol was immunoSEQ multiplex PCR, while the TCRdb copy is restricted to in-frame clones and leaves out a portion. Found here are about 150,000 clones, 80% of them singletons; the top ten hold 5.6%. Sequenced material: PBMCs. The receptors were gathered from a woman aged 40 to 49 in good health and CMV-seropositive.

The rearrangement links TRBV27 to TRBJ1-5; TRBD1 agrees at 10 bases. The junction had 6 bases not matched to a gene; V was cut back by 6 bases and J by 4 bases. CDR1 is MNHEY, CDR2 SMNVEV, per germline (reference sequence). The CDR3 covers 15 residues. CDR3 nucleotides: TGTGCCAGCAGCGCGACAGGGGGCTTGAATCAGCCCCAGCATTTT. This codes for CASSATGGLNQPQHF.

This clone came up a few times. This chain connects TRBV10-2 to TRBJ2-1, with D possibly being TRBD2 (6 bases). CDR3 length: 16 amino acids. Between the trimmed V and J ends, which lost 0 bases and 6 bases, there was a span of 15 bases. Germline V gene lookup returns CDR1 WSHSY and CDR2 SAAADI. The CDR3 DNA follows: TGCGCCAGCAGTGAGTCCTTCCCGGGAGTGGGCAATGAGCAGTTCTTC. Its translation: CASSESFPGVGNEQFF.

CDR3 bases: TGCGCCAGCAGTGAGTCGGGACAGGGCTACGAGCAGTACTTC. Translating it yields CASSESGQGYEQYF. The rearrangement joins TRBV10-1 to TRBJ2-7; 9 nucleotides agree with TRBD1. V was pared by 0 bases and J by 3 bases, with 0 bases of the junction left unmatched. The CDR3 has 14 amino acids. Per the germline V gene, CDR1 is WNHNN and CDR2 is SYGVQD (reference sequence).

The chain links TRBV10-3 to TRBJ2-7, with D perhaps TRBD1 (5 bases). Germline-derived CDR1 and CDR2 are ENHRY and SYGVKD. V dropped 7 bases and J dropped 12 bases, with 22 bases sitting between them. This CDR3 is 13 amino acids long. The CDR3 spells CAIKDTRDGALYF. As DNA, the CDR3 is TGTGCCATCAAAGATACGCGCGATGGGGCCTTGTACTTC.

Comment on this clone: The conserved final phenylalanine or tryptophan is absent from the CDR3, which likely points to a read error. The DNA is left out, because the CDR3 cannot be placed on it with certainty; the CDR3 is given as TCRdb lists it. This chain connects TRBV6-4 to TRBJ2-6; no DNA check was done on the table's D call, TRBD2. The CDR3 extends over 11 residues, inclusive of both ends. Germline V gene data show CDR1 as MRHNA and CDR2 as SNTAGT. The chain's CDR3 is CASSDGLAGRQ.

This clone was seen only once. The chain links TRBV29-1 to TRBJ2-6, with unresolved D. The CDR3 has 17 residues. Germline CDR1 is SQVTM and CDR2 is ANQGSEA. V lost 7 bases, J lost 0 bases, and 19 bases lay in between. As DNA, the CDR3 is TGCAGCGCGACCCCTCCCCGACACCTCTCTGGGGCCAACGTCCTGACTTTC. Amino acid sequence: CSATPPRHLSGANVLTF.

The CDR3 loop is CASSRAGLAGVTETQYF. CDR3 nucleotides: TGCGCCAGCAGCCGCGCCGGACTAGCGGGAGTTACAGAGACCCAGTACTTC. The chain is built from TRBV5-1 and TRBJ2-5; TRBD2 matches 13 bases. This CDR3 has 17 residues. From germline, CDR1 is SGHRS and CDR2 YFSETQ. V shed 4 bases and J 4 bases; nucleotides not matched to a gene: 10.

The chain joins TRBV2 to TRBJ2-5; TRBD2 aligns across 7 bases. This CDR3 comprises 14 residues. V lost 0 bases and J lost 7; bases outside the gene matches: 5. Germline CDR1 is SNHLY and CDR2 is FYNNEI. The CDR3 DNA sequence: TGTGCCAGCAGTGAAGCGGCGGGGAGGGGGACCCAGTACTTC. It specifies CASSEAAGRGTQYF.

The V gene is TRBV19, the J gene TRBJ2-1; 7 bases fit TRBD1. The CDR3 is 16 residues long. The J segment lost 1 base and the V segment lost 4 bases, leaving 7 bases of the junction unmatched. Germline V gene lookup returns CDR1 LNHDA and CDR2 SQIVND (reference sequence). The CDR3 here is CASSRDSSSSYNEQFF. The CDR3 nucleotides are TGTGCCAGTAGTAGGGACAGTTCTTCATCCTACAATGAGCAGTTCTTC. The full variable domain, completed using reference TRBV19 and TRBJ2-1, is DGGITQSPKYLFRKEGQNVTLSCEQNLNHDAMYWYRQDPGQGLRLIYYSQIVNDFQKGDIAEGYSVSREKKESFPLTVTSAQKNPTAFYLCASSRDSSSSYNEQFFGPGTRLTVL.

The chain has TRBV2 and TRBJ2-5, with D maybe TRBD2 (5 bases). Per germline, CDR1 SNHLY and CDR2 FYNNEI. V shed 7 bases and J shed 0 bases, with 9 bases lying between them. The CDR3 totals 13 residues. In DNA form, the CDR3 reads TGTGCCAGCATGCGGGTACACCAAGAGACCCAGTACTTC. Protein: CASMRVHQETQYF.

This rearrangement joins TRBV7-2 to TRBJ2-1; a weak D match, TRBD1 (5 bases). Trimming took 5 bases from V and 7 from J, leaving 21 bases between them. Germline-derived CDR1 and CDR2 are SGHTA and FQGNSA. CDR3 length: 16 amino acids. CDR3 region: CASSKGATAPRNEQFF. For the CDR3, the DNA is TGTGCCAGCAGCAAAGGGGCCACAGCTCCGAGGAATGAGCAGTTCTTC.

The chain recombines TRBV6-5 with TRBJ2-1, with 7 positions matching TRBD1. The V gene end was trimmed by 6 bases and the J gene end by 7 bases; junction bases not matched to a gene: 9. Germline CDR1 MNHEY, CDR2 SVGAGI. There are 14 residues in the CDR3. In DNA form, the CDR3 reads TGTGCCAGCAGAACCGACAGGGCCCAGAATGAGCAGTTCTTC. Its protein product is CASRTDRAQNEQFF.

This clone was counted between two and nine times. The rearrangement links TRBV27 to TRBJ2-7; TRBD1 aligns across 7 bases. CDR1 is MNHEY and CDR2 is SMNVEV in the germline V gene (reference sequence). With 3 bases clipped from V and 2 bases from J, the junction kept 7 bases outside the gene matches. CDR3 length: 15 residues. In DNA form, the CDR3 reads TGTGCCAGCAGTTTCGGACAGGCTTCAGCCTACGAGCAGTACTTC. Translation gives CASSFGQASAYEQYF.

V gene TRBV7-8 combines with J gene TRBJ1-2; D not resolved. Trimming cost V 5 bases and J 4 bases, with 14 bases left between them. Germline V gene sequence: CDR1 SGHVS, CDR2 FQNEAQ. This CDR3 spans 14 amino acids. The DNA for the CDR3 is TGTGCCAGCAGCCAAACCAGTGCCTTCTATGGCTACACCTTC. Its protein product is CASSQTSAFYGYTF. Based on the CDR3 plus reference TRBV7-8 and TRBJ1-2, the full variable domain is GAGVSQSPRYKVAKRGQDVALRCDPISGHVSLFWYQQALGQGPEFLTYFQNEAQLDKSGLPSDRFFAERPEGSVSTLKIQRTQQEDSAVYLCASSQTSAFYGYTFGSGTRLTVV.

This chain connects TRBV5-4 to TRBJ2-5; 7 nucleotides align to TRBD2. In germline, CDR1 is SGHNT, CDR2 YYREEE (reference sequence). V trimming: 8 bases; J trimming: 0 bases; junction bases outside the gene matches: 4. The CDR3 totals 13 residues. The CDR3 DNA reads TGTGCCAGGGTACTAGCGAACCAAGAGACCCAGTACTTC. This codes for CARVLANQETQYF.

This clone was observed a few times. This chain links TRBV6-1 with TRBJ1-5, with 9 bases fitting TRBD1. In germline, CDR1 is MNHNS, CDR2 SASEGT. J lost 3 bases, V lost 4 bases, and 7 bases had no gene match. This CDR3 comprises 16 residues. As DNA, the CDR3 is TGTGCCAGCAGTGGGGACAGGGCTAGGATCAATCAGCCCCAGCATTTT. Translation: CASSGDRARINQPQHF.

This clone was found once. V gene TRBV9 combines with J gene TRBJ1-3, with D possibly being TRBD1 (6 bases). V lost 3 bases and J 0 bases, leaving 10 bases between the germline ends. Germline CDR1 is SGDLS and CDR2 is YYNGEE. The CDR3 is 15 residues long. The CDR3 loop is CASSEDSHSGNTIYF. For the CDR3, the DNA is TGTGCCAGCAGCGAGGACAGTCACTCTGGAAACACCATATATTTT.

The chain carries TRBV29-1 and TRBJ2-1, with 7 bases fitting TRBD2. Germline values: CDR1 SQVTM, CDR2 ANQGSEA. J was trimmed by 10 bases and V by 1 base; bases with no gene match: 13. The length of the CDR3 is 15 residues. CDR3 bases: TGCAGCGTTGAAGGTAGAGGACTAGGATTCCAAGAGCAGTTCTTC. This sequence encodes CSVEGRGLGFQEQFF.

This chain joins TRBV18 and TRBJ1-1, with unresolved D. The V gene lost 0 bases and the J gene lost 0 bases, with 17 bases spanning the gap. This CDR3 is built from 18 residues. The V gene's germline CDR1 is KGHSH and CDR2 LQKENI. The CDR3 region has the DNA TGTGCCAGCTCACCACCGGGAGGGCCATTGGATATGAACACTGAAGCTTTCTTT. Amino acids: CASSPPGGPLDMNTEAFF. Looking up the rest from reference TRBV18 and TRBJ1-1 gives the full variable domain: NAGVMQNPRHLVRRRGQEARLRCSPMKGHSHVYWYRQLPEEGLKFMVYLQKENIIDESGMPKERFSAEFPKEGPSILRIQQVVRGDSAAYFCASSPPGGPLDMNTEAFFGQGTRLTVV.